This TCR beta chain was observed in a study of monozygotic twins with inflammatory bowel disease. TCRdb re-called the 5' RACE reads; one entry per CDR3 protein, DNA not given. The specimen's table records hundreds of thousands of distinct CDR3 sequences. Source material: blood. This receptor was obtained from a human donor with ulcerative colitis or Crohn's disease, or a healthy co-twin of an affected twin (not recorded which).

The CDR3 reads CSGGLSNTGELFF. The chain is built from TRBV29-1 and TRBJ2-2; checking the TCRdb D call of TRBD2 is not possible without DNA. CDR1 SQVTM and CDR2 ANQGSEA come from the germline V gene. The CDR3 length is 13 residues.